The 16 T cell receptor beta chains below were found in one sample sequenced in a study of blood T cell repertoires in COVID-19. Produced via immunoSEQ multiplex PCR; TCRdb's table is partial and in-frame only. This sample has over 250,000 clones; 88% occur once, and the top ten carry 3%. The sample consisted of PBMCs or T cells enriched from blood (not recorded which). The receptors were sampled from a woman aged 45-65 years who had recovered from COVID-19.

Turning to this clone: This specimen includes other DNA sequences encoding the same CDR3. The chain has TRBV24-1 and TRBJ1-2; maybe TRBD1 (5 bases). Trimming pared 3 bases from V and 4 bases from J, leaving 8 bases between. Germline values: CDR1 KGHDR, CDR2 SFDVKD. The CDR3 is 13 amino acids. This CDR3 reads CATSDLGGYGYTF. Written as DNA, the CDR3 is TGTGCCACCAGTGATCTGGGGGGCTATGGCTACACCTTC.

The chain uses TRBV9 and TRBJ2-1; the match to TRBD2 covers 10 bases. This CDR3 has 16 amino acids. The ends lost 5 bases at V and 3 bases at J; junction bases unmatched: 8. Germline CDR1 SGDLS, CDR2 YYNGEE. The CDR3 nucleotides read TGTGCCAGCAGTGGGAGCGGGAGGGTTAACTACAATGAGCAGTTCTTC. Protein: CASSGSGRVNYNEQFF.

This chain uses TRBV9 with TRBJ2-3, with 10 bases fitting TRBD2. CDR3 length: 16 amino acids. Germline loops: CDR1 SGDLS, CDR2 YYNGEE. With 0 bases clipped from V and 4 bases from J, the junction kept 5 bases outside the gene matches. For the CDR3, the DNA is TGTGCCAGCAGCGTAGGAGCGGGAGGGGTCGCAGATACGCAGTATTTT. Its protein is CASSVGAGGVADTQYF.

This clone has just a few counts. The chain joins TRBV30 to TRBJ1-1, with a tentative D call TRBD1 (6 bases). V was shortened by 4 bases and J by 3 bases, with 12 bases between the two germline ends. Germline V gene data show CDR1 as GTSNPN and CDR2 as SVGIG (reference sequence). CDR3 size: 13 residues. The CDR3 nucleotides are TGTGCCTGGAACAGGGTCGCGCACACTGAAGCTTTCTTT. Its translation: CAWNRVAHTEAFF.

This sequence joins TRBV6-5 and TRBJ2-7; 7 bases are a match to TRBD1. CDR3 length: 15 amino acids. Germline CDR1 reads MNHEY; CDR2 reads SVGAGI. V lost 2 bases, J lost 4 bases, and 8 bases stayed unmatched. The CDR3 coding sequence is TGTGCCAGCAGTTACCTACCGGGACAGCAGTACGAGCAGTACTTC. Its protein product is CASSYLPGQQYEQYF.

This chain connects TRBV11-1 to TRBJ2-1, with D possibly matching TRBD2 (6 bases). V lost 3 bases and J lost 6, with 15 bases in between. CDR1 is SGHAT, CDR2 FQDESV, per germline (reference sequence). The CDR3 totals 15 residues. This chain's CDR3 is CASSFGGSPTNEQFF. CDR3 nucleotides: TGTGCCAGCAGCTTTGGGGGGAGTCCTACCAATGAGCAGTTCTTC.

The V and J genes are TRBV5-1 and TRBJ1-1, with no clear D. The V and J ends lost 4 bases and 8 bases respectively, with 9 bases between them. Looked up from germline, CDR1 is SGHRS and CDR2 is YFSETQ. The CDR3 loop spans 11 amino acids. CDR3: CASSGESEAFF. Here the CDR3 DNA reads TGCGCCAGCAGCGGGGAGTCAGAAGCTTTCTTT.

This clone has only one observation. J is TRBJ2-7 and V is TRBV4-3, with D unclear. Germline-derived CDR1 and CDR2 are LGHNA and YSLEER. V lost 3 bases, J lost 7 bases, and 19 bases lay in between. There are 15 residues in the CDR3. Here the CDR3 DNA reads TGCGCCAGCAGCCATTATCACGTCAACCCCGGGGAGCAGTACTTC. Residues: CASSHYHVNPGEQYF.

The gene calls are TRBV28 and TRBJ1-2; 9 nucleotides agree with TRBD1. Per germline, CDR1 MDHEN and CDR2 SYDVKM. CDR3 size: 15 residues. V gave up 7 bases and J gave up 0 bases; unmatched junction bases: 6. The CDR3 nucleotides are TGTGCCAGCACCAAAAGGGACAGGGCTAACTATGGCTACACCTTC. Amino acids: CASTKRDRANYGYTF.

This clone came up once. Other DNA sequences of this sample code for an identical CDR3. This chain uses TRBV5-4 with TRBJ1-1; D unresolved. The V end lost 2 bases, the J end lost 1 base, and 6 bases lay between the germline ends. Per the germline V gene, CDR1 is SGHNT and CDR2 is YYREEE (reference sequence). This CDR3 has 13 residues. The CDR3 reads CASSLSRNTEAFF. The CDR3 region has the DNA TGTGCCAGCAGCTTATCTCGGAACACTGAAGCTTTCTTT.

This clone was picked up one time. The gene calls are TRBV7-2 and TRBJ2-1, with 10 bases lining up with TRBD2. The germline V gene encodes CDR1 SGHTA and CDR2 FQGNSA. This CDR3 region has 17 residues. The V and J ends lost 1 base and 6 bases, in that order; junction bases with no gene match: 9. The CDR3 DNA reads TGTGCCAGCAGCTTAGTCGGGACTAGCGACCGGCGCAATGAGCAGTTCTTC. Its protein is CASSLVGTSDRRNEQFF. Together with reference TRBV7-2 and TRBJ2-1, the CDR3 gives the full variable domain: GAGVSQSPSNKVTEKGKDVELRCDPISGHTALYWYRQSLGQGLEFLIYFQGNSAPDKSGLPSDRFSAERTGGSVSTLTIQRTQQEDSAVYLCASSLVGTSDRRNEQFFGPGTRLTVL.

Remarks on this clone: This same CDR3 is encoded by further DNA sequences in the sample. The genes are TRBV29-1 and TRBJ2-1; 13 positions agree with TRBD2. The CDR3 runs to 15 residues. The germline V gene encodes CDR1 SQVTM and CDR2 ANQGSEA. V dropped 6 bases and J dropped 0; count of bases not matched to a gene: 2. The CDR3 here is CSVGLAGNSYNEQFF. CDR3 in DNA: TGCAGCGTGGGACTAGCGGGAAACTCCTACAATGAGCAGTTCTTC.

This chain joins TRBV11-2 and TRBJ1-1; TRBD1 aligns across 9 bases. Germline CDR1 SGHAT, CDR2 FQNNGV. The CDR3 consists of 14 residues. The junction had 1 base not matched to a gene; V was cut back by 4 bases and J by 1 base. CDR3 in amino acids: CASSSGQGNTEAFF. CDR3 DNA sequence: TGTGCCAGCAGCTCGGGACAGGGGAACACTGAAGCTTTCTTT.

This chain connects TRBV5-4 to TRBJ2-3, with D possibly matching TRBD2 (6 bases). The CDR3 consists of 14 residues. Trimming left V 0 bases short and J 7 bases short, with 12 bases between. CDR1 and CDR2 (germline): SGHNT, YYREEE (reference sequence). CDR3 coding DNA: TGTGCCAGCAGCTTGGGACTAGGCTCAAATACGCAGTATTTT. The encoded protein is CASSLGLGSNTQYF.

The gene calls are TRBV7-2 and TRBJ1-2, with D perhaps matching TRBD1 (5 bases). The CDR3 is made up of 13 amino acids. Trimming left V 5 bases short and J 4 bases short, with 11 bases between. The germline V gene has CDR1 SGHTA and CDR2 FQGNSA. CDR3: CASSQQVPYGYTF. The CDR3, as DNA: TGTGCCAGCAGCCAACAGGTGCCCTATGGCTACACCTTC.

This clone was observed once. The DNA of the CDR3 is TGTGCCAGCAGGACGTTAGGGGGTCAGCCCCAGCATTTT. Its translation: CASRTLGGQPQHF. This chain connects TRBV28 to TRBJ1-5, with a weak D call TRBD1 (6 bases). Germline CDR1 reads MDHEN; CDR2 reads SYDVKM. V was shortened by 6 bases and J by 6 bases, with 12 bases between the two germline ends. CDR3 length equals 13 residues.